This T cell receptor (beta chain) emerged from a study of blood T cell repertoires in COVID-19. The overall study: PBMCs, B-cell-depleted T cells, or T cells provided the cDNA or gDNA that made up the material.

The authors' processing: Amplification of reference gene primers provided the estimated nucleated cell counts. Data came from immunoSEQ multiplex PCR; TCRdb stores just in-frame clones and leaves some out. The DNA gave D and trimming, while V, J and clone size come from that table. The table has roughly 300,000 clones, around 85% seen once. Clinical history reported by participants formed the basis on which cohorts were assigned. The TCR was taken from a woman in her fifties or sixties who had recovered from COVID-19. The sequencing sample was made of PBMCs or T cells enriched from blood (not recorded which).

CDR3 DNA sequence: TGCGCCAGCAGCCAAGATGAGCGATACGAGCAGTACTTC. Residues: CASSQDERYEQYF. The chain has TRBV4-1 and TRBJ2-7; no definite D call. Per the germline V gene, CDR1 is MGHRA and CDR2 is YSYEKL. Trimming left V 0 bases short and J 4 bases short, with 7 bases between. The CDR3 has 13 residues.